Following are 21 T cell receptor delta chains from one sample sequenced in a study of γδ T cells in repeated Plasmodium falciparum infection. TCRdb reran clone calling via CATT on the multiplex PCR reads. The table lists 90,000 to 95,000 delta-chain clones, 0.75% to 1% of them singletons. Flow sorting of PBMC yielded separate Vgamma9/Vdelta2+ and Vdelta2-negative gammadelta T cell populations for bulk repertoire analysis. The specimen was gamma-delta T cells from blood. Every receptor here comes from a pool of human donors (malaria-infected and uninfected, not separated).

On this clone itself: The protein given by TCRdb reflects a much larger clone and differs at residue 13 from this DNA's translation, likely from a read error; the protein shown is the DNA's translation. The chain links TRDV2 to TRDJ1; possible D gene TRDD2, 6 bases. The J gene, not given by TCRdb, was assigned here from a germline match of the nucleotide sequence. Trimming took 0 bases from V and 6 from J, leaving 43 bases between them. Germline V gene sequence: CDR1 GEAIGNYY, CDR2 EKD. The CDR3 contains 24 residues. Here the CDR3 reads CACDTLAPSPTAEGSYTDGHKLIF. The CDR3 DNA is TGTGCCTGTGACACCCTGGCCCCCTCTCCTACGGCTGAGGGATCGTACACCGATGGTCATAAACTCATCTTT.

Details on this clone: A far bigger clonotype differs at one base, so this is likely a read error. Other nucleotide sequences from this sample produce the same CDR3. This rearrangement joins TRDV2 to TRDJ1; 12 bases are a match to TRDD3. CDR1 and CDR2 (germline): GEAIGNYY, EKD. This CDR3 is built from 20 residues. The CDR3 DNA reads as TGTGCCTGCGACACTATCAACTCTGGGGGATACGGGGCAGACACCGATAAACTCATCTTT. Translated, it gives CACDTINSGGYGADTDKLIF.

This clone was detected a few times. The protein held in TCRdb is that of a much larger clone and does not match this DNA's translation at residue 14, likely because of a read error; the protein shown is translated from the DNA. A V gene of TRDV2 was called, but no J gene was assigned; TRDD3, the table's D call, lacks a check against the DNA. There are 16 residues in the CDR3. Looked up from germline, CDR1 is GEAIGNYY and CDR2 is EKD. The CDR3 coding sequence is TGTGCCTGTGACACTCTAGGGATACTCCACACCGATAAACACATCTTT. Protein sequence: CACDTLGILHTDKHIF.

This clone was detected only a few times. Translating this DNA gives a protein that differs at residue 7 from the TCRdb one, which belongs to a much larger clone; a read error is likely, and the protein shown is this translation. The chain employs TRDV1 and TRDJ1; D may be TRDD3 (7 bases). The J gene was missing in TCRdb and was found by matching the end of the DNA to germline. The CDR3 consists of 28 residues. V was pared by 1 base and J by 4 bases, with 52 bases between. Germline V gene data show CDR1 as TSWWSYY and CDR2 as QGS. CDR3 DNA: TGTGCTCTTGGGGAACGAGAGGACGAAAGGGGAAAGTCCCTACGTATTCCTAGGGGGGGATGGTCGGTCGATAAACTCATCTTT. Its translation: CALGEREDERGKSLRIPRGGWSVDKLIF.

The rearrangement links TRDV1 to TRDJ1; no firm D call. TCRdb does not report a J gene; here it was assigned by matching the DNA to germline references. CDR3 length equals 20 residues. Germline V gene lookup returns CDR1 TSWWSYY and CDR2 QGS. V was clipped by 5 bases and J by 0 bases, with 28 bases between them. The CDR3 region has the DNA TGTGCTCTTGGGCCAACCCGCCGCCAGCTGGCGGGAGCGTACACCGATAAACTCATCTTT. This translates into CALGPTRRQLAGAYTDKLIF.

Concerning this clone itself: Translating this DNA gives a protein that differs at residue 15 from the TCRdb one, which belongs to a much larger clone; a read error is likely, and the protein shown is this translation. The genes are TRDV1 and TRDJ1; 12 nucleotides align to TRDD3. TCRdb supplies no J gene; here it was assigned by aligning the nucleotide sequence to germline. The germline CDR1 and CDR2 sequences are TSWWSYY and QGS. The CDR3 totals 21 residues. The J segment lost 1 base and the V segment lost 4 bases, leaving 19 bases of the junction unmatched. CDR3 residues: CALGAGNAGGYVPGSTDKLIF. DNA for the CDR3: TGTGCTCTTGGGGCCGGCAACGCTGGGGGATACGTCCCTGGGAGCACCGATAAACTCATCTTT.

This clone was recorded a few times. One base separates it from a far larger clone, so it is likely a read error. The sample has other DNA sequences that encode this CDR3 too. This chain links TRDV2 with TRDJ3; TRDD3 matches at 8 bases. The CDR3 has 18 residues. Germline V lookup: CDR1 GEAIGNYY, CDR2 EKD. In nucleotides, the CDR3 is TGTGCCTGTGACACCGGGGGATATGGATCCTGGGATACCCGACAGATGTTTTTC. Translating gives CACDTGGYGSWDTRQMFF.

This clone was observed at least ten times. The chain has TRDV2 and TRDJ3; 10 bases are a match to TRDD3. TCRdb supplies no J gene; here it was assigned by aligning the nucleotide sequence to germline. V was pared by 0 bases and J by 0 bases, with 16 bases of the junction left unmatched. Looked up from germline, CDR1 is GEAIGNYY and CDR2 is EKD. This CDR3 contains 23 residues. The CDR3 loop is CACDTVGTGGSPPSSWDTRQMFF. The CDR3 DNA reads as TGTGCCTGTGACACCGTCGGTACTGGGGGATCACCCCCGAGCTCCTGGGACACCCGACAGATGTTTTTC.

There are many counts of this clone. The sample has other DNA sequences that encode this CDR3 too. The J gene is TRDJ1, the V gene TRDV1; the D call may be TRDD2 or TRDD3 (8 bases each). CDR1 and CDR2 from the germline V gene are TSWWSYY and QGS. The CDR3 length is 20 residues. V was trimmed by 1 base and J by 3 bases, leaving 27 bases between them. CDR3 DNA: TGTGCTCTTGGGGAACCACTCTTCCTACATTTGGGGATACCTTCCGATAAACTCATCTTT. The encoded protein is CALGEPLFLHLGIPSDKLIF.

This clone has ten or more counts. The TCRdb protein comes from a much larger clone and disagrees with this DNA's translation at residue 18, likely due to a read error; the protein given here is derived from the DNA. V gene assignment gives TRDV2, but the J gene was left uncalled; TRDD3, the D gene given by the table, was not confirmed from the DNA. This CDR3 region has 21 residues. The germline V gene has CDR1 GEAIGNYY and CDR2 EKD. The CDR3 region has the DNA TGTGCCTGTGACACCCGGAACACTTCCTACCTGGGGGATACGTACACCGATAACCTCATCTTT. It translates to CACDTRNTSYLGDTYTDNLIF.

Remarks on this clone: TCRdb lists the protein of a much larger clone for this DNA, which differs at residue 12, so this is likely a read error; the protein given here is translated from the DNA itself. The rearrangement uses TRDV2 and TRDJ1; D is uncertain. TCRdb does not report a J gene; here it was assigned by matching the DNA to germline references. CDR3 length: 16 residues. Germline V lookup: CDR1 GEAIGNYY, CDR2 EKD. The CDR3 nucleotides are TGTGCCTGTGACACACACGGAGGTATTTACACCAATAAACTCATCTTT. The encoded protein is CACDTHGGIYTNKLIF.

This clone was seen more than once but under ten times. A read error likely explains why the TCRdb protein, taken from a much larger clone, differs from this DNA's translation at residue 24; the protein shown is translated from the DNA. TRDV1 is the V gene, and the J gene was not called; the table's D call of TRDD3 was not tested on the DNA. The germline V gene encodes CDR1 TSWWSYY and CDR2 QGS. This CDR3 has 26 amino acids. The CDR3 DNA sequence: TGTGCTCTTGGGGAAATGGGCCTCTTTATCTTCCTGAAAACCTACTGGGGGATAAAGGAAGCGGATAAACCCATCTTT. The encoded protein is CALGEMGLFIFLKTYWGIKEADKPIF.

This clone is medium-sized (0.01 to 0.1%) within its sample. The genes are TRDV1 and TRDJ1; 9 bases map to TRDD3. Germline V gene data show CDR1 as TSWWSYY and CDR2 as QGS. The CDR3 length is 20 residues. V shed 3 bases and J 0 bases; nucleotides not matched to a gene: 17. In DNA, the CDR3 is TGTGCTCTTGGGGAGTTTCCCAGTACTGGGGGACCGACGTACACCGATAAACTCATCTTT. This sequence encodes CALGEFPSTGGPTYTDKLIF.

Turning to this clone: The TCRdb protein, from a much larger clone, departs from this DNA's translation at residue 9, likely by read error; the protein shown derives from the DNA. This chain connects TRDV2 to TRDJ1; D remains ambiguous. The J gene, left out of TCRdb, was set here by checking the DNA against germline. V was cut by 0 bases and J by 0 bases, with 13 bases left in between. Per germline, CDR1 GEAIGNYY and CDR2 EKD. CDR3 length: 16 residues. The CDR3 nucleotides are TGTGCCTGTGACACCGTGGAGGTCCATTACACCGATAAACTCATCTTT. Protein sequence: CACDTVEVHYTDKLIF.

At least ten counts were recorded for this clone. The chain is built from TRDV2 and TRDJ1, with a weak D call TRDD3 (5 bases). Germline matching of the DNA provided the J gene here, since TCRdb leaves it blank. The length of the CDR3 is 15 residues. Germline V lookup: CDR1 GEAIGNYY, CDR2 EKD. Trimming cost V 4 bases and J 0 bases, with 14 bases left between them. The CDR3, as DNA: TGTGCCTGTGATCCCCTGGGAGCCCACACCGATAAACTCATCTTT. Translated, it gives CACDPLGAHTDKLIF.

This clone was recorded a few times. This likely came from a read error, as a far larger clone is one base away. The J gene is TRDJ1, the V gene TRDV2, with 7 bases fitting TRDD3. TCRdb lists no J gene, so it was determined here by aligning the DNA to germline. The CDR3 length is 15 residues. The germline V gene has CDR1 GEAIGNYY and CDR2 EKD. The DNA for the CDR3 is TGTGCCTGCGACACCGGGAGGGGATATGACGATAAACTCATCTTT. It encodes CACDTGRGYDDKLIF.

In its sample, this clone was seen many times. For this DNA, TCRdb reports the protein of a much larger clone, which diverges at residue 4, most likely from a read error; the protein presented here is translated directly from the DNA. CDR3 DNA sequence: TGTGCCTGTGGCACCCTTACTGGGGGATCGAGCAAAGATTTGACAGCACAACTCTTCTTT. This codes for CACGTLTGGSSKDLTAQLFF. The gene calls are TRDV2 and TRDJ2, with 10 bases identical to TRDD3. The germline V gene has CDR1 GEAIGNYY and CDR2 EKD. CDR3 length: 20 residues.

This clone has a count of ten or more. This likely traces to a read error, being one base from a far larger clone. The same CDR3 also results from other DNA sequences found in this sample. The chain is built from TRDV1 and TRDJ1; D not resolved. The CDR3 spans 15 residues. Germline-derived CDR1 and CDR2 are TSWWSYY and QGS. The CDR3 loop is CALGELLVVQGKLIF. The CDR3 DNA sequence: TGTGCTCTTGGGGAACTCCTAGTAGTCCAGGGAAAACTCATCTTC.

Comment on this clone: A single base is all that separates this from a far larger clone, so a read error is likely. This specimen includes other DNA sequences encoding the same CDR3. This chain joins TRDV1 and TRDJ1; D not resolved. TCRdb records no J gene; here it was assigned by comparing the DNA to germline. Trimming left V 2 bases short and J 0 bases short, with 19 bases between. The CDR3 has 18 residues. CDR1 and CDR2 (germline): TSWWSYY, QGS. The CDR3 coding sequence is TGTGCTCTTGGGGAAGTGTACCCGCGGGAGTCGTACACCGATAAACTCATCTTT. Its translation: CALGEVYPRESYTDKLIF.

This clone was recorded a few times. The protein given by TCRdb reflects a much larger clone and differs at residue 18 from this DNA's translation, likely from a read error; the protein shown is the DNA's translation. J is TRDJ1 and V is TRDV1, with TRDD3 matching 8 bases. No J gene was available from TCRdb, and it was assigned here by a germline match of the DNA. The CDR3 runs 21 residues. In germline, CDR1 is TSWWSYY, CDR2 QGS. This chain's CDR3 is CALGEPGPPLAPLGATDRLIF. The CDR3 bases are TGTGCTCTTGGGGAACCCGGCCCTCCCCTGGCACCACTGGGGGCCACCGATAGACTCATCTTT.

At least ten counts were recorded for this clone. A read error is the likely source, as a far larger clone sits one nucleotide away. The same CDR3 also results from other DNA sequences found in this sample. CDR3 loop: CACDTLGGGYAVNDLTAQLFF. The CDR3 coding sequence is TGTGCCTGTGACACGTTAGGTGGGGGATACGCAGTTAACGATTTGACAGCACAACTCTTCTTT. This chain connects TRDV2 to TRDJ2; TRDD3 matches 11 bases. The junction had 16 bases not matched to a gene; V was cut back by 1 base and J by 1 base. CDR3 length: 21 residues. CDR1 is GEAIGNYY and CDR2 is EKD in the germline V gene.